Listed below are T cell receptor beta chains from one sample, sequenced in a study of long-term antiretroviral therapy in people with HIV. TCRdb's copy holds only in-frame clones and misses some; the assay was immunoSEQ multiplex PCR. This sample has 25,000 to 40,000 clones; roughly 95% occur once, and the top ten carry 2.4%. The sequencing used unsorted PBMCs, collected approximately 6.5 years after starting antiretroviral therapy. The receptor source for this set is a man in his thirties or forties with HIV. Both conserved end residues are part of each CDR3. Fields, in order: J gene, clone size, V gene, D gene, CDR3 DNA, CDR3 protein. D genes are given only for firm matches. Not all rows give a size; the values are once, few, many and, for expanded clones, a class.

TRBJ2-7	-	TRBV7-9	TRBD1	TGTGCCAGCAGTCCCGGGACAGGGAAAGCCTACGAGCAGTACTTC	CASSPGTGKAYEQYF
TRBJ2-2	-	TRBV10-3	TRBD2	TGTGCCATAAGTCCGGGGGGGCAAAACACCGGGGAGCTGTTTTTT	CAISPGGQNTGELFF
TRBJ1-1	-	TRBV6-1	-	TGTGCCAGCAGTGAAGAGCGACCACCAAATGAAGCTTTCTTT	CASSEERPPNEAFF
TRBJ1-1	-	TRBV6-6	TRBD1	TGTGCCAGCAGTTCACGGCCCGGGACAGGGAACACTGAAGCTTTCTTT	CASSSRPGTGNTEAFF
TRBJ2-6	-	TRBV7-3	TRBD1	TGTGCCAGCAGCTTAAACCCGGGACAGTTATTCTCTGGGGCCAACGTCCTGACTTTC	CASSLNPGQLFSGANVLTF
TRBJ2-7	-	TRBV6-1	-	TGTGCCAGCAGACTGGGTGAGAGTGACGTTTACGAGCAGTACTTC	CASRLGESDVYEQYF
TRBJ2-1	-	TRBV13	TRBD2	TGTGCCAGCAGCCCTTTCCTAGCGGGGGGCAATGAGCAGTTCTTC	CASSPFLAGGNEQFF
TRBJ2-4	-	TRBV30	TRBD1	TGTGCCTGGAGTGTACAGGGGGTGGAAAACATTCAGTACTTC	CAWSVQGVENIQYF
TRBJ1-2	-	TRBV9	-	TGTGCCAGCAGCGATGGGACGGACGCTTATGGCTACACCTTC	CASSDGTDAYGYTF
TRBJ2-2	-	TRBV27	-	TGTGCCAGCTGGAAGGGGTCCGGGGAGCTGTTTTTT	CASWKGSGELFF
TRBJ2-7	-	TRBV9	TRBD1	TGTGCCAGCAGCCCGGGACAGGGCTACGAGCAGTACTTC	CASSPGQGYEQYF
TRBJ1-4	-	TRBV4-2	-	TGTGCCAGCAGCCAAGGAAGGGGGGGGGTAGGGCTGTTTTTT	CASSQGRGGVGLFF
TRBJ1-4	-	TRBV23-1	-	TGCGCCAGCAGTCAGGGGGGCTTAAATGAAAAACTGTTTTTT	CASSQGGLNEKLFF
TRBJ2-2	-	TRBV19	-	TGTGCCAGTAGGCCCCCAAGGAACACCGGGGAGCTGTTTTTT	CASRPPRNTGELFF
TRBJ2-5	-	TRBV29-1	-	TGCAGCATGTATATGGGGGGGCGAGAGACCCAGTACTTC	CSMYMGGRETQYF
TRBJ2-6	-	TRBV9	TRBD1	TGTGCCAGCAGCCGGGTGTGGTATCGAACAGGGGGCGGCACTGGGGCCAACGTCCTGACTTTC	CASSRVWYRTGGGTGANVLTF
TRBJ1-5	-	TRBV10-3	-	TGTGCCATCAGTGAGTCGCCCCCGGGGCAGAGCAATCAGCCCCAGCATTTT	CAISESPPGQSNQPQHF
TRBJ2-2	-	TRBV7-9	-	TGTGCCAGCAGCTTAGGTCCCACCGGGGAGCTGTTTTTT	CASSLGPTGELFF
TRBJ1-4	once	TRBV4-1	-	TGCGCCAGCAGCCAAGACCCGGGAGACGGGGAAAAACTGTTTTTT	CASSQDPGDGEKLFF
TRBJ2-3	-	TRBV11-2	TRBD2	TGTGCCAGCAGCTTAGATTTCACTAGCGGGGGGACTAGCACAGATACGCAGTATTTT	CASSLDFTSGGTSTDTQYF
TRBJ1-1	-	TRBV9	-	TGTGCCAGCAGCGTAGCCCCTAAAGCCGGAGACAACACTGAAGCTTTCTTT	CASSVAPKAGDNTEAFF
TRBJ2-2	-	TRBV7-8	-	TGTGCCTCCCTACGCAAGCCGAACACCGGGGAGCTGTTTTTT	CASLRKPNTGELFF
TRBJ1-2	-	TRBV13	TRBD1	TGTGCCAGCAGCTCCCGGGACAGGGCTATGGGCTACACCTTC	CASSSRDRAMGYTF
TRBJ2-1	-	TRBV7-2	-	TGTGCCAGCAGCTTAGGGGGACACGACAACTCCTACAATGAGCAGTTCTTC	CASSLGGHDNSYNEQFF
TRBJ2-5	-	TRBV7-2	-	TGTGCCAGCAGCATTACAGGGTTGGAAGAGACCCAGTACTTC	CASSITGLEETQYF
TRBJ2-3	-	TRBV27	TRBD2	TGTGCCAGCAGTTTATGGGCGGGAGCCAGCACAGATACGCAGTATTTT	CASSLWAGASTDTQYF
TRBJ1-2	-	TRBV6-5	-	TGTGCCAGCAGTTACTCGCCAGGGCACTATGGCTACACCTTC	CASSYSPGHYGYTF
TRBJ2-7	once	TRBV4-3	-	TGCGCCAGCAGCCAAGCAAGGAAGGGTAACGAGCAGTACTTC	CASSQARKGNEQYF
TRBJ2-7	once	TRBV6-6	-	TGTGCCAGCAGGGCGGGGGCGGTGGACTACGAGCAGTACTTC	CASRAGAVDYEQYF
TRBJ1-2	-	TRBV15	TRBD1	TGTGCCACCAGCAGAAACTACCCTCAGGGGGTTAAGCAAGGCTACACCTTC	CATSRNYPQGVKQGYTF
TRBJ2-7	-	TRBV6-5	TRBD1	TGTGCCAGCAGTTACGCGGCAGGGGGCTACGAGCAGTACTTC	CASSYAAGGYEQYF
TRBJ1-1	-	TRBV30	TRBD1	TGTGCCTGGACGGGACAGACTTACACTGAAGCTTTCTTT	CAWTGQTYTEAFF
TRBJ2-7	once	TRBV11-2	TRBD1	TGTGCCAGCACCGAGGGGGCCTGGGAGCAGTACTTC	CASTEGAWEQYF
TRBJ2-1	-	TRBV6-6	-	TGTGCCAGCAGCTTCCCCCATGAGCAGTTCTTC	CASSFPHEQFF
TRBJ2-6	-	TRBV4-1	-	TGCGCCAGCAGCCAAGATCGGAGCAAAGTCCTGACTTTC	CASSQDRSKVLTF
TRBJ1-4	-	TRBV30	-	TGTGCCTTATTACACGCTAATGAAAAACTGTTTTTT	CALLHANEKLFF
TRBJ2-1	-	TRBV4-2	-	TGTGCCAGCAGCCACCCAAAAATCCTCAGTAATGAGCAGTTCTTC	CASSHPKILSNEQFF
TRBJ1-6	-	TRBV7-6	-	TGTGCCAGCAGCTTTGACCCCTATAATTCACCCCTCCACTTT	CASSFDPYNSPLHF
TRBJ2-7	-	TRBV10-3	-	TGTGCCATCAGTGAGGACACTCGATCGTACTACGAGCAGTACTTC	CAISEDTRSYYEQYF
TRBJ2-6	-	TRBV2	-	TGTGCCAGCAGTTTCTCCGGGGCCAACGTCCTGACTTTC	CASSFSGANVLTF
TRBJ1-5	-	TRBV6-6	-	TGTGCCAGCAGTTACGATGGAAGACCGCCCCAGCATTTT	CASSYDGRPPQHF
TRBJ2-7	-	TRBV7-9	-	TGTGCCAGCAGCCGTGAGACTCGTCCCTACGAGCAGTACTTC	CASSRETRPYEQYF
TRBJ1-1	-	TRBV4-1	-	TGCGCCAGCAGCCAGATGGGGGGCGCGGTAAGCACTGAAGCTTTCTTT	CASSQMGGAVSTEAFF
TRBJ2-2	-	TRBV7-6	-	TGTGCCAGCAGTTCATTAGCAGGCGGGGAGCTGTTTTTT	CASSSLAGGELFF
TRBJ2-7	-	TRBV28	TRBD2	TGTGCCAGCAGTTTGGCTAGCGGGAGTGGCTCCTACGAGCAGTACTTC	CASSLASGSGSYEQYF
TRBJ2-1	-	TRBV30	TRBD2	TGTGCCTGGCCCTGGGGGCCGGGAGGGGTCAATGAGCAGTTCTTC	CAWPWGPGGVNEQFF
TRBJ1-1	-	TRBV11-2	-	TGTGCCAGCAGCGCGACAGGCTTGACTGAAGCTTTCTTT	CASSATGLTEAFF
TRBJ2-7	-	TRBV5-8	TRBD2	TGTGCCAGCAGCTCGTGCAGACGACTAGCGGCCCCCTACGAGCAGTACTTC	CASSSCRRLAAPYEQYF
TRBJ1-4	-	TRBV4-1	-	TGCGCCAGCAGCCAAAACCCCAGGCTTGAAAAACTGTTTTTT	CASSQNPRLEKLFF
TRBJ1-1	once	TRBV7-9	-	TGTGCCAGCAGTCCACCTCGTGGGACACTGAACACTGAAGCTTTCTTT	CASSPPRGTLNTEAFF
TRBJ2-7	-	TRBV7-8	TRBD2	TGTGCCAGCACCACGCAAGCGGGGTCGACCTACGAGCAGTACTTC	CASTTQAGSTYEQYF
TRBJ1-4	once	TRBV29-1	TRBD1	TGCAGCGTTATTGACAGGGGGGAAAAACTGTTTTTT	CSVIDRGEKLFF
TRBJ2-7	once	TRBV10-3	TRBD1	TGTGCCATCAGCTCCGGGACAGCCGTCTACGAGCAGTACTTC	CAISSGTAVYEQYF
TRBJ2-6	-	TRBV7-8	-	TGTGCCAGCAGCTTAAAGAAAGGGGCCCCCTACTCTGGGGCCAACGTCCTGACTTTC	CASSLKKGAPYSGANVLTF
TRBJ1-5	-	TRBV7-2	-	TGTGCCAGCAGCTTAGCTGAGCTCAATCAGCCCCAGCATTTT	CASSLAELNQPQHF
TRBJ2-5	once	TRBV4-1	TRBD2	TGCGCCAGCAGCCAAGATCGCGGGAGGGCCTGGGAGACCCAGTACTTC	CASSQDRGRAWETQYF
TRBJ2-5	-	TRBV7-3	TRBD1	TGTGCCAGCAGCCAGACAGGGGGAACTGGGCAGCGTCAAGAGACCCAGTACTTC	CASSQTGGTGQRQETQYF